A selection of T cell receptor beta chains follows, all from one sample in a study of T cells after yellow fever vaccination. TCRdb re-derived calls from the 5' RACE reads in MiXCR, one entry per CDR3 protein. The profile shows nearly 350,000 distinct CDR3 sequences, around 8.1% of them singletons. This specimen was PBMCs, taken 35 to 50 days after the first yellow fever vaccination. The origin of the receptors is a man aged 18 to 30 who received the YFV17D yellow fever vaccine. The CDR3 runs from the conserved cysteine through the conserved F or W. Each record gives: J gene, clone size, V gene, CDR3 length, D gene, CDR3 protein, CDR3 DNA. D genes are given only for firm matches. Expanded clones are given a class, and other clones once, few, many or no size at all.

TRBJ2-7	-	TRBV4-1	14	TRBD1	CASNGGQTDYEQYF	TGCGCCAGCAATGGGGGACAGACTGACTACGAGCAGTACTTC
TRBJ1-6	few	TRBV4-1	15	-	CASSLRGKFGSPLHF	TGCGCCAGCAGCCTGAGGGGGAAGTTCGGCTCACCCCTCCACTTT
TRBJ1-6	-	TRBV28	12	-	CAFCLNNSPLHF	TGTGCCTTCTGTTTAAATAATTCACCCCTCCACTTT
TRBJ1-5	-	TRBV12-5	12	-	CASGGEDQPQHF	TGTGCTAGTGGTGGGGAGGATCAGCCCCAGCATTTT
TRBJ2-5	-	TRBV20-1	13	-	CSARPTRLGTQYF	TGCAGTGCTAGGCCTACCCGACTTGGGACCCAGTACTTC
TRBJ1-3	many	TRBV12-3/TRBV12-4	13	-	CASTNRSGNTIYF	TGTGCCAGCACCAACAGGTCTGGAAACACCATATATTTT
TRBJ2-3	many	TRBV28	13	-	CASTRRGTDTQYF	TGTGCCAGCACCCGGCGGGGCACAGATACGCAGTATTTT
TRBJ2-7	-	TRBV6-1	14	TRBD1	CASSEPTGINEQYF	TGTGCCAGCAGTGAACCGACAGGGATCAACGAGCAGTACTTC
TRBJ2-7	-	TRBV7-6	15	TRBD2	CASSLGAGASGEQYF	TGTGCCAGCAGCTTAGGAGCGGGGGCCTCGGGGGAGCAGTACTTC
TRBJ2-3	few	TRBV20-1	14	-	CSAADPRFTDTQYF	TGCAGTGCGGCCGACCCCAGGTTCACAGATACGCAGTATTTT
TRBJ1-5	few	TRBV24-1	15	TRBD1	CATSDSGQGGQPQHF	TGTGCCACCAGTGATTCGGGACAGGGAGGTCAGCCCCAGCATTTT
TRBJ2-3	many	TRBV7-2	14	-	CASSLVGVGDTQYF	TGTGCCAGCAGTCTCGTCGGGGTCGGGGATACGCAGTATTTT
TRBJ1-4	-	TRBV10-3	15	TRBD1	CAISEPTGGREKLFF	TGTGCCATCAGTGAGCCGACAGGGGGTAGAGAAAAACTGTTTTTT
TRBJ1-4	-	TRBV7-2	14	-	CASSFQGGGEKLFF	TGTGCCAGCAGCTTTCAGGGAGGAGGTGAAAAACTGTTTTTT
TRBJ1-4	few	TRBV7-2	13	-	CASSPRGREKLFF	TGTGCCAGCAGCCCGCGGGGGCGGGAAAAACTGTTTTTT
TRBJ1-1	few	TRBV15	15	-	CATSREAALNTEAFF	TGTGCCACCAGCAGAGAAGCAGCGTTGAACACTGAAGCTTTCTTT
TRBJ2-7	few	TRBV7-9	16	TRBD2	CASSPLRGETTHEQYF	TGTGCCAGCAGCCCCCTCCGGGGGGAAACAACCCACGAGCAGTACTTC
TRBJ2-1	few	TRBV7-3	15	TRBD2	CASSLEGGNWNEQFF	TGTGCCAGCAGCTTAGAGGGAGGGAATTGGAATGAGCAGTTCTTC
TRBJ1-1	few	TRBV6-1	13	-	CASSGDRHTEAFF	TGTGCCAGCAGTGGCGACAGACACACTGAAGCTTTCTTT
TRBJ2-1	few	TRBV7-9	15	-	CASSPPGAFYNEQFF	TGTGCCAGCAGCCCCCCGGGAGCTTTCTACAATGAGCAGTTCTTC
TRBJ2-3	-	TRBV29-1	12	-	CSVPVVTDTQYF	TGCAGCGTCCCAGTTGTGACAGATACGCAGTATTTT
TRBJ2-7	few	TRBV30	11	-	CAWSGNYEQYF	TGTGCCTGGAGTGGAAACTACGAGCAGTACTTC
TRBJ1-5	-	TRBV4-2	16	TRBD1	CASSPADRVSNQPQHF	TGTGCCAGCAGCCCGGCAGACAGGGTGAGCAATCAGCCCCAGCATTTT
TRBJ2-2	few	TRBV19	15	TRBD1	CASSADRGRTGELFF	TGTGCCAGTAGCGCGGACAGGGGGAGAACCGGGGAGCTGTTTTTT
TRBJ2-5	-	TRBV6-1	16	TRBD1	CASSALGAGGGETQYF	TGTGCCAGCAGTGCGCTTGGGGCAGGGGGTGGAGAGACCCAGTACTTC
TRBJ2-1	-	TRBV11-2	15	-	CASSLGSTQGYEQFF	TGTGCCAGCAGCTTAGGCTCCACCCAGGGGTATGAGCAGTTCTTC
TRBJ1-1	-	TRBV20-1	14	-	CSAQNRAGNTEAFF	TGCAGTGCCCAAAACCGGGCAGGGAACACTGAAGCTTTCTTT
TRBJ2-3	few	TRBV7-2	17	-	CASSLAVGGAATDTQYF	TGTGCCAGCAGCTTAGCGGTGGGGGGGGCCGCCACAGATACGCAGTATTTT
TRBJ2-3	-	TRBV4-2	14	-	CASSQRMSTDTQYF	TGTGCCAGCAGCCAAAGAATGTCCACAGATACGCAGTATTTT
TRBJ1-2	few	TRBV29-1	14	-	CSVGGGGAIYGYTF	TGCAGCGTTGGCGGCGGTGGGGCCATCTATGGCTACACCTTC
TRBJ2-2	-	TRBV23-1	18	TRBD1	CASSQSIGQGRNTGELFF	TGCGCCAGCAGTCAATCGATTGGACAGGGCCGAAACACCGGGGAGCTGTTTTTT
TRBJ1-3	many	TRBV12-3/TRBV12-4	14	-	CASSSRAVPATIYF	TGTGCCAGCAGTTCCAGGGCAGTTCCGGCCACCATATATTTT
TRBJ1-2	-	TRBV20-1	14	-	CSARESGLNYGYTF	TGCAGTGCTAGAGAATCGGGACTTAACTATGGCTACACCTTC
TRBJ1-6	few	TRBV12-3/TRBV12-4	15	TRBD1	CASSLGQGGNSPLHF	TGTGCCAGCAGTTTAGGGCAGGGGGGCAATTCACCCCTCCACTTT
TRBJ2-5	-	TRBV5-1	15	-	CASNSGAVREETQYF	TGCGCCAGCAACTCGGGGGCCGTCCGCGAAGAGACCCAGTACTTC
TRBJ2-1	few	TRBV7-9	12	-	CASSFGVNEQFF	TGTGCCAGCAGCTTCGGGGTCAATGAGCAGTTCTTC
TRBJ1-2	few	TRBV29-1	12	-	CSVAGEGYGYTF	TGCAGCGTTGCCGGGGAGGGGTATGGCTACACCTTC
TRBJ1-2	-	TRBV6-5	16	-	CASSYSIGSANYGYTF	TGTGCCAGCAGTTACTCGATTGGCTCAGCTAACTATGGCTACACCTTC
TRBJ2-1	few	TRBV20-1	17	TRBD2	CSASGLAGGTSYNEQFF	TGCAGTGCTAGTGGACTAGCGGGGGGCACCTCCTACAATGAGCAGTTCTTC
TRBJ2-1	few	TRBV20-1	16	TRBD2	CSAKTSGGASYNEQFF	TGCAGTGCTAAAACTAGCGGGGGGGCCTCCTACAATGAGCAGTTCTTC
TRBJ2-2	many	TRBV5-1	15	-	CASSPGGGDTGELFF	TGCGCCAGCAGCCCCGGAGGGGGGGACACCGGGGAGCTGTTTTTT
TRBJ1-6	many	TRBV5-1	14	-	CASSLGQDNSPLHF	TGCGCCAGCAGCTTGGGCCAGGATAATTCACCCCTCCACTTT
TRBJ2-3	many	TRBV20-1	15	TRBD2	CSARDHLAVKNTQYF	TGCAGTGCTAGAGATCATCTAGCGGTGAAGAATACGCAGTATTTT
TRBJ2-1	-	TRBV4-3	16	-	CASSQEWDRAYNEQFF	TGCGCCAGCAGCCAAGAGTGGGACCGAGCCTACAATGAGCAGTTCTTC
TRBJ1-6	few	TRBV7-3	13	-	CASSLGANSPLHF	TGTGCCAGCAGCTTAGGAGCGAATTCACCCCTCCACTTT
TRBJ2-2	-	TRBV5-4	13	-	CASSLGNTGDLFF	TGTGCCAGCAGCTTGGGGAACACCGGGGACCTGTTTTTT
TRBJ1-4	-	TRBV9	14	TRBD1	CASSVSGGHEKLFF	TGTGCCAGCAGCGTATCAGGGGGCCATGAAAAACTGTTTTTT
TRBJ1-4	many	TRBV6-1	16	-	CASSRDRPRLGEKLFF	TGTGCCAGCAGCCGCGACAGGCCCAGACTCGGTGAAAAACTGTTTTTT
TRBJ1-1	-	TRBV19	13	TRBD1	CASSGTGVTEAFF	TGTGCCAGTAGTGGGACAGGGGTCACTGAAGCTTTCTTT
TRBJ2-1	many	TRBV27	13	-	CASSLSPGGEQFF	TGTGCCAGCAGTTTATCTCCCGGGGGTGAGCAGTTCTTC
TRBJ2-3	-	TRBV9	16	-	CASSVESGPGIDTQYF	TGTGCCAGCAGCGTAGAATCAGGGCCGGGGATAGATACGCAGTATTTT
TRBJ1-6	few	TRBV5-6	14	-	CASSLRVSDSPLHF	TGTGCCAGCAGCTTGCGGGTTTCGGATTCACCCCTCCACTTT
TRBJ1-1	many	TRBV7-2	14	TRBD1	CASSYGTGNTEAFF	TGTGCCAGCAGCTATGGGACAGGGAACACTGAAGCTTTCTTT
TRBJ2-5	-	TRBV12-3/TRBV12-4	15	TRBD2	CASGGTSGPGGTQYF	TGTGCCAGCGGGGGGACTAGCGGGCCCGGGGGGACCCAGTACTTC